The 32 T cell receptor beta chains presented below share a single source sample, sequenced in a study of cytomegalovirus exposure and HLA in healthy donors listed by TCRdb under 2017. Libraries were constructed by the immunoSEQ multiplex PCR assay. The multiplex PCR relied on a mix of 60 forward primers for TCR Vbeta segments and 13 reverse primers for TCR Jbeta segments. Here the immuneACCESS table is served through TCRdb, limited to in-frame sequences with V and J called. Missing clones are a known gap in these copies; in checked studies unresolved V genes cover under half, and the rest lacks a known reason. The sample data list roughly 250,000 clones, and around 66% of these were observed just once. The top ten clonotypes cover about 2.1% of the sample. What was sequenced was PBMCs. The receptors shown here come from a female donor in good health and CMV-seronegative.

The chain combines TRBV5-1 with TRBJ2-1, with 10 bases aligning to TRBD2. The CDR3 loop spans 20 amino acids. J gave up 0 bases and V 0 bases, and 12 bases lay outside the gene matches. The germline CDR1 and CDR2 sequences are SGHRS and YFSETQ. CDR3 DNA: TGCGCCAGCAGCTTGGGACCAGCGGGAGGGCCCTATAGCTCCTACAATGAGCAGTTCTTC. Encoded protein: CASSLGPAGGPYSSYNEQFF.

The rearrangement links TRBV25-1 to TRBJ2-5; 10 bases fit TRBD1. Germline trimming cut 3 bases from V and 7 bases from J; bases unmatched to any gene: 17. This CDR3 spans 18 amino acids. In germline, CDR1 is MGHDK, CDR2 SYGVNS. In nucleotides, the CDR3 is TGTGCCAGCAGTGACGGCCGATACGGGACAGGGGTATGGGGGACCCAGTACTTC. Protein: CASSDGRYGTGVWGTQYF.

This clone was seen more than once but under ten times. The chain is built from TRBV27 and TRBJ2-3; D is perhaps TRBD1 (7 bases). V shed 3 bases and J shed 4 bases, with 14 bases lying between them. Looked up from germline, CDR1 is MNHEY and CDR2 is SMNVEV (reference sequence). This CDR3 region has 15 residues. This CDR3 reads CASSLRRGQSDTQYF. The CDR3, as DNA: TGTGCCAGCAGTTTGAGGAGGGGGCAGTCAGATACGCAGTATTTT.

The chain carries TRBV27 and TRBJ2-7; 8 bases are a match to TRBD2. CDR3 length: 16 residues. Germline trimming cut 5 bases from V and 0 bases from J; bases unmatched to any gene: 9. CDR1 is MNHEY, CDR2 SMNVEV, per germline (reference sequence). The CDR3 is CASSMVAGPFSYEQYF. Written as DNA, the CDR3 is TGTGCCAGCAGTATGGTAGCGGGACCTTTCTCCTACGAGCAGTACTTC.

V gene TRBV19 combines with J gene TRBJ1-1, with D tentatively TRBD1 (6 bases). Germline CDR1 reads LNHDA; CDR2 reads SQIVND (reference sequence). The CDR3 length is 15 residues. Trimming left V 5 bases short and J 4 bases short, with 17 bases between. The CDR3 DNA sequence: TGTGCCAGTAGTGTCTTCTGGGGGGGCGGCACTGAAGCTTTCTTT. Its protein is CASSVFWGGGTEAFF.

The chain recombines TRBV7-2 with TRBJ2-3, with D tentatively TRBD2 (5 bases). CDR3 length: 14 amino acids. CDR1 SGHTA and CDR2 FQGNSA come from the germline V gene. Trimming removed 1 base at V and 1 base at J, with 6 bases between. CDR3 bases: TGTGCCAGCAGCTTAGAGAGGGGCACAGATACGCAGTATTTT. It is translated as CASSLERGTDTQYF.

J is TRBJ1-5 and V is TRBV6-6; 10 bases match TRBD1. Trimming at V came to 6 bases and at J to 0 bases, leaving 2 bases not matched to a gene. The CDR3 loop spans 15 amino acids. The V gene's germline CDR1 is MNHNY and CDR2 SVGAGI (reference sequence). The CDR3 spells CASRRTGGSNQPQHF. DNA of the CDR3: TGTGCCAGCAGAAGGACAGGGGGTAGCAATCAGCCCCAGCATTTT.

This clone appeared a few times. J is TRBJ2-1 and V is TRBV5-1; D might be TRBD1 (5 bases). The CDR3 loop spans 14 amino acids. Germline CDR1 is SGHRS and CDR2 is YFSETQ. With 0 bases removed from V and 3 bases from J, the gap between germline ends came to 7 bases. CDR3 bases: TGCGCCAGCAGCTTGGCCCAGGGCTACAATGAGCAGTTCTTC. Translating it yields CASSLAQGYNEQFF.

Only a few counts were recorded for this clone. The V gene is TRBV2, the J gene TRBJ2-2; D not resolved. Germline CDR1 SNHLY, CDR2 FYNNEI. V was clipped by 8 bases and J by 4 bases, with 11 bases between them. The CDR3 consists of 13 residues. CDR3 coding DNA: TGTGCCAGCCGAGCCCCGTTCACCGGGGAGCTGTTTTTT. Translating gives CASRAPFTGELFF.

This chain uses TRBV5-4 with TRBJ2-1, with TRBD2 identical over 10 bases. V was pared by 0 bases and J by 6 bases, with 9 bases of the junction left unmatched. The CDR3 has 17 residues. Germline-derived CDR1 and CDR2 are SGHNT and YYREEE (reference sequence). CDR3 nucleotide sequence: TGTGCCAGCAGCTTGGCCGGGACTAGCGCGGGTTTCAATGAGCAGTTCTTC. Translating gives CASSLAGTSAGFNEQFF. Together with reference TRBV5-4 and TRBJ2-1, the CDR3 gives the full variable domain: ETGVTQSPTHLIKTRGQQVTLRCSSQSGHNTVSWYQQALGQGPQFIFQYYREEENGRGNFPPRFSGLQFPNYSSELNVNALELDDSALYLCASSLAGTSAGFNEQFFGPGTRLTVL.

The rearrangement joins TRBV5-4 to TRBJ1-2; TRBD1 is a possible D gene (6 bases). The germline CDR1 and CDR2 sequences are SGHNT and YYREEE (reference sequence). The CDR3 sequence is 17 residues long. V lost 4 bases, J lost 3 bases, and 22 bases lay in between. DNA for the CDR3: TGTGCCAGCAGCCCCCGCCTGGGGGGGGCCGGGGACTATGGCTACACCTTC. Translating gives CASSPRLGGAGDYGYTF.

The chain links TRBV14 to TRBJ1-1; 7 nucleotides match TRBD1. V lost 4 bases to trimming and J lost 0 bases; unmatched junction nucleotides: 5. The CDR3 spans 15 residues. CDR1 and CDR2 from the germline V gene are SGHDN and FVKESK. CDR3 DNA: TGTGCCAGCAGCCCATGGACAGGCATGAACACTGAAGCTTTCTTT. Translating gives CASSPWTGMNTEAFF.

The sample holds a few counts of this clone. The chain couples TRBV30 to TRBJ2-3, with 10 bases matching TRBD2. Trimming at V came to 5 bases and at J to 8 bases, leaving 13 bases not matched to a gene. This CDR3 has 15 amino acids. Germline V lookup: CDR1 GTSNPN, CDR2 SVGIG (reference sequence). The DNA for the CDR3 is TGTGCCTGGGGCCCTGCTAGCGGGAGCCTTTCTACGCAGTATTTT. Protein sequence: CAWGPASGSLSTQYF. Full variable domain (rest looked up from reference TRBV30 and TRBJ2-3): SQTIHQWPATLVQPVGSPLSLECTVEGTSNPNLYWYRQAAGRGLQLLFYSVGIGQISSEVPQNLSASRPQDRQFILSSKKLLLSDSGFYLCAWGPASGSLSTQYFGPGTRLTVL.

This clone was observed a handful of times. The rearrangement links TRBV18 to TRBJ2-7, with a tentative D call TRBD1 (6 bases). The ends were cut back, 0 bases at V and 4 bases at J, with 7 bases in the middle. This CDR3 has 13 residues. Germline CDR1 and CDR2: KGHSH and LQKENI. The CDR3 reads CASSPPDSYEQYF. In DNA, the CDR3 is TGTGCCAGCTCACCACCGGACAGTTACGAGCAGTACTTC.

This rearrangement joins TRBV2 to TRBJ2-2, with TRBD2 identical over 9 bases. The CDR3 extends over 14 amino acids. Trimming cost V 8 bases and J 5 bases; bases outside gene matches: 6. Germline V gives CDR1 SNHLY, CDR2 FYNNEI. In DNA form, the CDR3 reads TGTGCCAGCCCCCAGCGGGAGGCGACCGGGGAGCTGTTTTTT. Protein sequence: CASPQREATGELFF.

J is TRBJ2-3 and V is TRBV28; the D is unclear. V was trimmed by 7 bases and J by 4 bases, leaving 15 bases between them. The CDR3 is 14 residues long. Germline CDR1 MDHEN, CDR2 SYDVKM. The CDR3 sequence: CASTPYSIADTQYF. Written as DNA, the CDR3 is TGTGCCAGCACGCCATACAGTATCGCAGATACGCAGTATTTT.

The genes are TRBV27 and TRBJ1-6; D not resolved. V was cut by 8 bases and J by 9 bases, with 14 bases left in between. Germline loops: CDR1 MNHEY, CDR2 SMNVEV (reference sequence). This CDR3 region has 13 residues. CDR3 DNA: TGTGCCAGCGGGCTTAATCGAGTTTCACCCCTCCACTTT. Protein: CASGLNRVSPLHF.

The chain links TRBV30 to TRBJ1-1; D remains ambiguous. V dropped 0 bases and J dropped 5 bases, with 13 bases sitting between them. The CDR3 is 14 amino acids. Looked up from germline, CDR1 is GTSNPN and CDR2 is SVGIG (reference sequence). CDR3 coding DNA: TGTGCCTGGAGTGTACAACTAGGGTCGACTGAAGCTTTCTTT. This codes for CAWSVQLGSTEAFF. Filled out from reference TRBV30 and TRBJ1-1, the complete variable domain reads SQTIHQWPATLVQPVGSPLSLECTVEGTSNPNLYWYRQAAGRGLQLLFYSVGIGQISSEVPQNLSASRPQDRQFILSSKKLLLSDSGFYLCAWSVQLGSTEAFFGQGTRLTVV.

The chain recombines TRBV4-1 with TRBJ2-5, with a possible D match to TRBD2 (6 bases). V dropped 0 bases and J dropped 5 bases, with 16 bases sitting between them. Germline V gene sequence: CDR1 MGHRA, CDR2 YSYEKL. The CDR3 is 16 amino acids. The CDR3 DNA reads TGCGCCAGCAGCCAAGATGGATGGTCTGGGAGGGAGACCCAGTACTTC. This translates into CASSQDGWSGRETQYF.

The V and J genes are TRBV28 and TRBJ2-2, with TRBD2 matching over 8 bases. This CDR3 region has 16 residues. Germline V CDR1 and CDR2: MDHEN, SYDVKM. V dropped 6 bases and J dropped 2; count of bases not matched to a gene: 8. The CDR3 DNA reads TGTGCCAGCAGATTCTCCTGGACTAGCAACACCGGGGAGCTGTTTTTT. Encoded protein: CASRFSWTSNTGELFF. The variable domain in full, completed from reference TRBV28 and TRBJ2-2, reads DVKVTQSSRYLVKRTGEKVFLECVQDMDHENMFWYRQDPGLGLRLIYFSYDVKMKEKGDIPEGYSVSREKKERFSLILESASTNQTSMYLCASRFSWTSNTGELFFGEGSRLTVL.

This sequence joins TRBV9 and TRBJ2-3, with 7 positions matching TRBD2. There are 14 residues in the CDR3. V lost 4 bases and J lost 3; bases outside the gene matches: 5. Germline values: CDR1 SGDLS, CDR2 YYNGEE. DNA of the CDR3: TGTGCCAGCAGCACAGCGGGAAGGACAGATACGCAGTATTTT. The encoded protein is CASSTAGRTDTQYF. Together with reference TRBV9 and TRBJ2-3, the CDR3 gives the full variable domain: DSGVTQTPKHLITATGQRVTLRCSPRSGDLSVYWYQQSLDQGLQFLIQYYNGEERAKGNILERFSAQQFPDLHSELNLSSLELGDSALYFCASSTAGRTDTQYFGPGTRLTVL.

This clone was detected only a few times. The chain is built from TRBV21-1 and TRBJ2-7; TRBD2 is the table's D call, not checked against the DNA. TRBV21-1 is labeled a pseudogene. The CDR3 sequence is 18 residues long. As DNA, the CDR3 is TGTGCCAGCAGCGGCGGACTAGCGGGAGGGCCTTTGTCCTACGAGCAGTACTTC. Its translation: CASSGGLAGGPLSYEQYF.

The chain uses TRBV6-5 and TRBJ2-5; perhaps TRBD1 as D (6 bases). With 6 bases removed from V and 2 bases from J, the gap between germline ends came to 16 bases. This CDR3 is 15 amino acids long. Germline-derived CDR1 and CDR2 are MNHEY and SVGAGI. In DNA form, the CDR3 reads TGTGCCAGCAGGTTAAGACAGGAGAGACAAGAGACCCAGTACTTC. It yields the protein CASRLRQERQETQYF.

The V and J genes are TRBV15 and TRBJ1-5, with D possibly being TRBD1 (6 bases). V was pared by 5 bases and J by 2 bases, with 22 bases between. CDR3 length equals 18 residues. Germline V lookup: CDR1 LNHNV, CDR2 YYDKDF (reference sequence). In nucleotides, the CDR3 is TGTGCCACCAGCGGGAAGGGGGGAGGGCCTTTTGGCAATCAGCCCCAGCATTTT. As protein: CATSGKGGGPFGNQPQHF.

This clone was detected once. This sample also contains other DNA sequences that code for the same CDR3. The rearrangement joins TRBV25-1 to TRBJ2-3; 7 nucleotides line up with TRBD2. Germline V gene sequence: CDR1 MGHDK, CDR2 SYGVNS. Trimming cost V 4 bases and J 0 bases; bases outside gene matches: 1. The CDR3 runs 14 residues. The CDR3 region has the DNA TGTGCCAGCAGTGTTAGCGGGAGCACAGATACGCAGTATTTT. Amino acid sequence: CASSVSGSTDTQYF.

CDR3 sequence: CASSYAGGGRRSEQYF. CDR3 bases: TGTGCCAGCAGCTACGCGGGAGGCGGGAGACGGAGCGAGCAGTACTTC. V gene TRBV7-2 combines with J gene TRBJ2-7, with 8 bases fitting TRBD2. V was pared by 4 bases and J by 6 bases, with 14 bases of the junction left unmatched. The length of the CDR3 is 16 residues. Germline V gene sequence: CDR1 SGHTA, CDR2 FQGNSA.

The chain joins TRBV19 to TRBJ2-2; D is unclear. V was trimmed by 7 bases and J by 1 base, leaving 10 bases between them. This CDR3 has 14 amino acids. Germline V lookup: CDR1 LNHDA, CDR2 SQIVND (reference sequence). The CDR3 coding sequence is TGTGCCAGTATGGGTCAGGTGAACACCGGGGAGCTGTTTTTT. This translates into CASMGQVNTGELFF. The whole variable domain, filled in from reference TRBV19 and TRBJ2-2, reads DGGITQSPKYLFRKEGQNVTLSCEQNLNHDAMYWYRQDPGQGLRLIYYSQIVNDFQKGDIAEGYSVSREKKESFPLTVTSAQKNPTAFYLCASMGQVNTGELFFGEGSRLTVL.

V is TRBV7-2 and J is TRBJ2-7; no firm D call. The CDR3 has 12 amino acids. CDR1 is SGHTA, CDR2 FQGNSA, per germline. Between the trimmed V and J ends, which lost 1 base and 5 bases, there was a span of 6 bases. As DNA, the CDR3 is TGTGCCAGCAGCTTAGAACTGCACGAGCAGTACTTC. As protein: CASSLELHEQYF.

The chain recombines TRBV5-1 with TRBJ2-2; D call uncertain. The germline V gene encodes CDR1 SGHRS and CDR2 YFSETQ. V lost 4 bases, J lost 1 base, and 8 bases lay in between. The CDR3 extends over 14 amino acids. CDR3 DNA sequence: TGCGCCAGCAGCCCCCGACAGAACACCGGGGAGCTGTTTTTT. Its protein is CASSPRQNTGELFF.

This sequence joins TRBV27 and TRBJ2-3, with 8 nucleotides matching TRBD2. Germline V CDR1 and CDR2: MNHEY, SMNVEV (reference sequence). The J segment lost 2 bases and the V segment lost 4 bases, leaving 8 bases of the junction unmatched. The CDR3 has 16 residues. The CDR3 is CASSSYSGMNTDTQYF. The CDR3, as DNA: TGTGCCAGCAGTTCCTATAGCGGGATGAACACAGATACGCAGTATTTT.

This clone has just a few counts. V usage is TRBV27 and J usage is TRBJ1-6, with TRBD1 matching over 9 bases. From germline, CDR1 is MNHEY and CDR2 SMNVEV (reference sequence). The V segment lost 7 bases and the J segment 5 bases; nucleotides outside the gene matches: 3. The CDR3 spans 14 residues. The CDR3 DNA is TGTGCCAGCAAAGACAGGGGGAATAATTCACCCCTCCACTTT. Its protein product is CASKDRGNNSPLHF.

This clone was found once. The V gene is TRBV27, the J gene TRBJ2-7; 10 nucleotides agree with TRBD2. The CDR3 is 15 residues long. Looked up from germline, CDR1 is MNHEY and CDR2 is SMNVEV (reference sequence). V shed 6 bases, J shed 2 bases, and the junction held 7 bases outside the gene matches. The CDR3 here is CASRWTSGTPYEQYF. The CDR3, as DNA: TGTGCCAGCAGATGGACTAGCGGCACCCCCTACGAGCAGTACTTC.